Given below is one T cell receptor (beta chain) in context. This record belongs to a study of blood T cell repertoires in COVID-19. Trimming left V 4 bases short and J 3 bases short, with 11 bases between. This CDR3 is built from 14 residues. In germline, CDR1 is SGDLS, CDR2 YYNGEE. This table comes from immunoSEQ multiplex PCR, and its TCRdb copy is limited to in-frame clones, with some not included. The sample carries under 200,000 clones, about 89% recorded once. The specimen sequenced was peripheral blood. This clonotype was sampled from a man aged 35 to 55 with active or convalescent COVID-19. V and J are TRBV9 and TRBJ1-5, with D tentatively TRBD1 (6 bases). As DNA, the CDR3 is TGTGCCAGCAGCCCCCGACAGGACAATCAGCCCCAGCATTTT. Translation: CASSPRQDNQPQHF.